This TCR beta chain came from a study of blood T cell repertoires in COVID-19. The overall study: Acute and convalescent COVID-19 specimens originated in the United States, Italy and Spain. The analysed material was cDNA or gDNA that came from T cells, B-cell-depleted T cells, or PBMCs.

The CDR3 is 16 amino acids. V was shortened by 3 bases and J by 5 bases, with 17 bases between the two germline ends. CDR1 SEHNR and CDR2 FQNEAQ come from the germline V gene (reference sequence). As handled by the study authors: Amplified reference gene primers provided the basis for estimating nucleated cell counts. Here immunoSEQ multiplex PCR was the method, and the copy in TCRdb shows in-frame clones only, minus some. That table furnishes V, J and clone size, whereas the DNA furnished D and trimming. The sample gives about 200,000 clones, 90% of which show up once; 0.6% to 0.8% is in the top ten.

This chain joins TRBV7-9 and TRBJ2-1; D unclear. Sequencing was performed on peripheral blood. This sequence originates from a man in his fifties with acute or convalescent COVID-19. The CDR3 nucleotides are TGTGCCAGCAGCTTCGGTAGTCAGGTCCAGAACAATGAGCAGTTCTTC. It codes for CASSFGSQVQNNEQFF. Complete variable domain (other parts from reference TRBV7-9 and TRBJ2-1): DTGVSQNPRHKITKRGQNVTFRCDPISEHNRLYWYRQTLGQGPEFLTYFQNEAQLEKSRLLSDRFSAERPKGSFSTLEIQRTEQGDSAMYLCASSFGSQVQNNEQFFGPGTRLTVL.